A selection of T cell receptor beta chains follows, all from one sample in a study of radiotherapy plus CTLA-4 blockade in lung cancer. Generated by immunoSEQ multiplex PCR, the TCRdb table keeps only in-frame clones and is missing some. The sample contains tens of thousands of clones, around 69% of which appear only once. The source was peripheral blood, collected from a patient treated with radiotherapy plus ipilimumab. The receptors were sampled from a human donor with non-small cell lung cancer who had stable disease on radiotherapy plus ipilimumab. CDR3s include the opening cysteine and the closing phenylalanine or tryptophan. Each record gives: J gene, V gene, D gene, clone size, CDR3 DNA, CDR3 protein. The D gene is left open where the match is weak. Some rows have no size entry. The others give once, few or many, or a class for an expanded clone.

>TRBJ2-1|TRBV5-1|TRBD2|.
TGCGCCAGCAGCTTGGAACTAGCGGGGGGGCCGGGCAATGAGCAGTTCTTC
CASSLELAGGPGNEQFF
>TRBJ1-3|TRBV6-6|.|.
TGTGCCAGCGGGTCAACAGGGATCTCTGGAAACACCATATATTTT
CASGSTGISGNTIYF
>TRBJ1-5|TRBV5-4|TRBD1|.
TGTGCCAGCAGCTTACAAACAGGGGCGGGCAATCAGCCCCAGCATTTT
CASSLQTGAGNQPQHF
>TRBJ1-1|TRBV2|.|.
TGTGCCAGCACGTTAAGGGGATTGGGCACTGAAGCTTTCTTT
CASTLRGLGTEAFF
>TRBJ1-1|TRBV5-1|TRBD1|.
TGCGCCAGCAGCTTAACACCCGGGACAGGCGTTAACACTGAAGCTTTCTTT
CASSLTPGTGVNTEAFF
>TRBJ1-2|TRBV5-1|TRBD1|.
TGCGCCAGCAGCTTGGAACAGGGGAGAGGCTACACCTTC
CASSLEQGRGYTF
>TRBJ1-2|TRBV9|TRBD1|.
TGTGCCAGCAGCGTAGTCCCCCTACAGGGGAACTATGGCTACACCTTC
CASSVVPLQGNYGYTF
>TRBJ2-7|TRBV10-3|TRBD2|many
TGTGCCATCAGTTCCGGGACTACCTACGAGCAGTACTTC
CAISSGTTYEQYF
>TRBJ2-7|TRBV30|.|.
TGTGCCTGGAAATACCCAGGCTACGAGCAGTACTTC
CAWKYPGYEQYF
>TRBJ2-3|TRBV25-1|.|few
TGTGCCAGCACCCCCCGGCTATTCACAGATACGCAGTATTTT
CASTPRLFTDTQYF
>TRBJ2-2|TRBV6-4|.|.
TGTGCCAGCAGGGGAGCCCTCCCCACCGGGGAGCTGTTTTTT
CASRGALPTGELFF
>TRBJ2-4|TRBV19|.|once
TGTGCCAGTAGTATAGGACGGGTAGCCAAAAACATTCAGTACTTC
CASSIGRVAKNIQYF
>TRBJ1-3|TRBV6-1|.|.
TGTGCCAGCAGTGAAGAGAGGACTTTCTCTGGAAACACCATATATTTT
CASSEERTFSGNTIYF
>TRBJ1-3|TRBV9|.|once
TGTGCCAGCAGCCTTGGGAAGGACTACTCTGGAAACACCATATATTTT
CASSLGKDYSGNTIYF
>TRBJ2-5|TRBV2|.|few
TGTGCCAGCAGCCCCGCTGAAGGGACCCTAGAGACCCAGTACTTC
CASSPAEGTLETQYF